This T cell receptor (beta chain) came from a study of shared clonotypes between healthy human individuals. Study as a whole: The study used three CD4 naive, three CD4 memory, two CD8 naive and one CD8 memory plate per donor. Study conclusions and caveats: Blood alone was sampled, and tissue repertoires likely differ. Estimated richness values were generally larger in naive subsets than in memory subsets.

Germline CDR1 SGHVS, CDR2 FQNEAQ. The CDR3 is made up of 14 amino acids. Deletions cut 1 base from V and 0 bases from J, with 4 bases between. Deep was the level used in running the assay. The data were produced by immunoSEQ multiplex PCR, yet TCRdb's version contains in-frame clones alone and is incomplete. The data hold 2.3 million or so clones, with 85% to 95% observed a single time. As to this clone: Its antigen is as yet unknown.

Sequencing used naive CD4+ T cells from PBMCs. Subset in this sample: CD45RA+ positively selected. This receptor was identified in a man aged 18 to 29 in good health. Some clones in this sample may be carry-over from other donors' samples. This chain joins TRBV7-8 and TRBJ2-4; D ambiguous. CDR3 in amino acids: CASSLGLAKNIQYF. Here the CDR3 DNA reads TGTGCCAGCAGCTTAGGGCTAGCCAAAAACATTCAGTACTTC.